These T cell receptor beta chains were read from a single sample in a study of T cell repertoires in cytomegalovirus infection. TCRdb processed the reads anew with MiXCR; each CDR3 protein has one entry. Of about 770,000 distinct CDR3 sequences listed, roughly 29% are singletons. For these receptors, no antigen is known. Material: cultured CD8+ T cells from PBMCs, obtained from culture after CMV antigen stimulation. The origin of the receptors is a human donor in good health (CMV status not recorded). Some clones in this sample may be carry-over from other donors' samples. Each CDR3 is given with its conserved first and last residue. Clone size appears in some rows only: once, few, many, or a class for an expanded clone.

cdr3_aa j_call cdr3_length v_call clone_size
CASSYSFTDTWDTEAFF TRBJ1-1 17 TRBV6-6 -
CASSPFFGGITEAFF TRBJ1-1 15 TRBV6-4 -
CASSQGTYEETQYF TRBJ2-5 14 TRBV11-3 many
CASSPPRARGSTDTQYF TRBJ2-3 17 TRBV6-1 many
CASSPDYHFNNEQFF TRBJ2-1 15 TRBV11-3 -
CASSLVRGVAGGDGIQYF TRBJ2-4 18 TRBV7-2 many
CASSLSDRGHSPLHF TRBJ1-6 15 TRBV6-6 few
CASSGGLDYEQYF TRBJ2-7 13 TRBV2 few
CAIRQGKNSPLHF TRBJ1-6 13 TRBV28 -
CASSPGQEVAGELFF TRBJ2-2 15 TRBV5-1 -
CASSLGEGYQETQYF TRBJ2-5 15 TRBV7-9 many
CASSFRGGGYEQFF TRBJ2-1 14 TRBV27 -
CASSLGPGEGYTF TRBJ1-2 13 TRBV12-3/TRBV12-4 once
CASSWTGENSPLHF TRBJ1-6 14 TRBV12-3/TRBV12-4 -
CASSTRDRVYGYTF TRBJ1-2 14 TRBV28 -
CASSRLVYNEQFF TRBJ2-1 13 TRBV19 -
CASSARTTKNIQYF TRBJ2-4 14 TRBV13 -
CASGSWDTGETQYF TRBJ2-5 14 TRBV12-5 few
CASSMGNTKYSNQPQHF TRBJ1-5 17 TRBV19 many
CASSEMRDPYNEQFF TRBJ2-1 15 TRBV6-1 -
CASTYQLETQYF TRBJ2-5 12 TRBV10-2 few
CASSSDTNIQYF TRBJ2-4 12 TRBV7-9 -
CASSTPGAKNIQYF TRBJ2-4 14 TRBV6-1 few
CASTERVGTNYGYTF TRBJ1-2 15 TRBV5-4 few
CASSKGWDPEAFF TRBJ1-1 13 TRBV2 -
CASSEDRRQAITDTQYF TRBJ2-3 17 TRBV2 -
CASSQAPRQGDTEAFF TRBJ1-1 16 TRBV4-1 -
CSARVLGNQPQHF TRBJ1-5 13 TRBV20-1 -
CASSRFGTGRTDYGYTF TRBJ1-2 17 TRBV4-1 few
CASSSQGTISEAFF TRBJ1-1 14 TRBV28 -
CASSLQGEGTEAFF TRBJ1-1 14 TRBV6-6 few
CAISGQGGEQYF TRBJ2-7 12 TRBV10-3 -
CATRGRGYNYGYTF TRBJ1-2 14 TRBV12-3/TRBV12-4 few
CASAGGTEAFF TRBJ1-1 11 TRBV6-1 many
CASSPWDRGNYEQYF TRBJ2-7 15 TRBV6-6 few
CASSQDRMGGLTDTQYF TRBJ2-3 17 TRBV4-3 few
CASNPGGSANYGYTF TRBJ1-2 15 TRBV5-6 -
CASSLRSGGTDTQYF TRBJ2-3 15 TRBV12-3/TRBV12-4 many
CASIHGGPGLFF TRBJ1-4 12 TRBV2 few
CASSLRRTTEAFF TRBJ1-1 13 TRBV27 -
CASRRGLPSYNEQFF TRBJ2-1 15 TRBV27 -
CATNLPGGDTIYF TRBJ1-3 13 TRBV10-3 -
CASSGRNTGELFF TRBJ2-2 13 TRBV12-3/TRBV12-4 -
CASSLSSGHLNYGYTF TRBJ1-2 16 TRBV27 -
CASSLGSIPRYF TRBJ2-5 12 TRBV12-3/TRBV12-4 -
CASSEARTAPYGYTF TRBJ1-2 15 TRBV6-1 few
CASSLVSRDTQYF TRBJ2-3 13 TRBV12-3/TRBV12-4 few
CASRTPRDRITYEQYF TRBJ2-7 16 TRBV2 -
CASSESYSGANVLTF TRBJ2-6 15 TRBV12-3/TRBV12-4 -
CASSPLGTGSYSNQPQHF TRBJ1-5 18 TRBV19 -
CASSYALARAGGYTF TRBJ1-2 15 TRBV6-5 -
CASSVRYNEQFF TRBJ2-1 12 TRBV7-6 few
CASSLSGNWVMDYQPQHF TRBJ1-5 18 TRBV7-8 many
CASTGTGRILHF TRBJ1-6 12 TRBV7-9 many
CASSLAPQGTEAFF TRBJ1-1 14 TRBV5-6 few
CASSYGGVNTEAFF TRBJ1-1 14 TRBV6-2/TRBV6-3 many
CASSQSKVTPDGNEQFF TRBJ2-1 17 TRBV4-1 -
CASSGLGTGELFF TRBJ2-2 13 TRBV9 -
CASSGGTSGDYNEQFF TRBJ2-1 16 TRBV5-6 few
CASSAAARGNEQFF TRBJ2-1 14 TRBV27 -